This is a list of T cell receptor beta chains from one sample in a study of T cells in Graves' hyperthyroidism and ophthalmopathy. TCRdb reanalysed the multiplex PCR reads using MiXCR and keeps one entry per CDR3 protein. The sample consists of approximately 410,000 distinct CDR3 sequences, around 13% of them appearing once. The sequencing input was blood. The receptors come from a woman aged 18-29 years with Graves' hyperthyroidism. Both conserved end residues are part of each CDR3. The D gene is left open where the match is weak. Where a row states a size, it is once, few, many or the class of an expanded clone; other rows omit it.

d_call: .
clone_size: many
v_call: TRBV2
j_call: TRBJ1-2
cdr3_nt: TGTGCCAGCAGTGTACTCGGGGCGCAAGACTATGGCTACACCTTC
cdr3_aa: CASSVLGAQDYGYTF

d_call: .
clone_size: many
v_call: TRBV10-1
j_call: TRBJ2-5
cdr3_nt: TGCGCCAGCAGTGAGTCAGAGACTACGGAGACCCAGTACTTC
cdr3_aa: CASSESETTETQYF

d_call: TRBD2
clone_size: many
v_call: TRBV28
j_call: TRBJ2-1
cdr3_nt: TGTGCCAGCACCCTCCGAAGTCTAGCGGGAGGGCCCTCCTACAATGAGCAGTTCTTC
cdr3_aa: CASTLRSLAGGPSYNEQFF

d_call: TRBD2
clone_size: many
v_call: TRBV3-1
j_call: TRBJ2-3
cdr3_nt: TGTGCCAGCAGCCTATTAGCGAGCGGGAGAGGCGATACGCAGTATTTT
cdr3_aa: CASSLLASGRGDTQYF

d_call: .
clone_size: few
v_call: TRBV5-1
j_call: TRBJ1-4
cdr3_nt: TGCGCCAGCAGCGGGGGCCTCGGCCAAAATGAAAAACTGTTTTTT
cdr3_aa: CASSGGLGQNEKLFF

d_call: .
clone_size: many
v_call: TRBV6-2/TRBV6-3
j_call: TRBJ2-3
cdr3_nt: TGTGCCAGCAGTTACAATGGGGGCGATACGCAGTATTTT
cdr3_aa: CASSYNGGDTQYF

d_call: .
clone_size: .
v_call: TRBV5-1
j_call: TRBJ2-1
cdr3_nt: TGCGCCAGCAGCTTTAGGGCGGGGTGGACCTACAATGAGCAGTTCTTC
cdr3_aa: CASSFRAGWTYNEQFF

d_call: .
clone_size: many
v_call: TRBV20-1
j_call: TRBJ1-1
cdr3_nt: TGCAGTGCTAGAGCGGTAGAATGGGACACTGAAGCTTTCTTT
cdr3_aa: CSARAVEWDTEAFF

d_call: .
clone_size: many
v_call: TRBV7-2
j_call: TRBJ1-1
cdr3_nt: TGTGCCAGCAGGGGGGACCCCGTTAACACTGAAGCTTTCTTT
cdr3_aa: CASRGDPVNTEAFF

d_call: TRBD1
clone_size: few
v_call: TRBV28
j_call: TRBJ1-4
cdr3_nt: TGTGCCAGCAGACCAAAGACAGGGGGCGGCGAAAAACTGTTTTTT
cdr3_aa: CASRPKTGGGEKLFF

d_call: .
clone_size: .
v_call: TRBV28
j_call: TRBJ1-1
cdr3_nt: TGTGCCAGCGGGGGGTGGAACACTGAAGCTTTCTTT
cdr3_aa: CASGGWNTEAFF

d_call: .
clone_size: few
v_call: TRBV7-2
j_call: TRBJ1-2
cdr3_nt: TGTGCCAGCAGCTTCAATGGACAGAGCAACTATGGCTACACCTTC
cdr3_aa: CASSFNGQSNYGYTF

d_call: TRBD1
clone_size: .
v_call: TRBV20-1
j_call: TRBJ2-7
cdr3_nt: TGCAGTGCTAGGGCCGGGACAGGGGGCGACGAGCAGTACTTC
cdr3_aa: CSARAGTGGDEQYF

d_call: .
clone_size: many
v_call: TRBV20-1
j_call: TRBJ2-1
cdr3_nt: TGCAGTGCTATTGTTGGCAGCAACAATGAGCAGTTCTTC
cdr3_aa: CSAIVGSNNEQFF

d_call: .
clone_size: many
v_call: TRBV10-3
j_call: TRBJ1-4
cdr3_nt: TGTGCCATCAGTGAGTCCGGGCTGGACACCGTCGGAGGAGATAATGAAAAACTGTTTTTT
cdr3_aa: CAISESGLDTVGGDNEKLFF

d_call: TRBD2
clone_size: few
v_call: TRBV20-1
j_call: TRBJ2-1
cdr3_nt: TGCAGTGCTAGTACCCTAGCGGGAGACTACAATGAGCAGTTCTTC
cdr3_aa: CSASTLAGDYNEQFF

d_call: TRBD1
clone_size: many
v_call: TRBV28
j_call: TRBJ1-1
cdr3_nt: TGTGCCAGCAGTGCTCATCAGGGGGTGGACACTGAAGCTTTCTTT
cdr3_aa: CASSAHQGVDTEAFF

d_call: .
clone_size: .
v_call: TRBV9
j_call: TRBJ2-5
cdr3_nt: TGTGCCAGCAGCCCCGGGAGCGTACAAGAGACCCAGTACTTC
cdr3_aa: CASSPGSVQETQYF

d_call: .
clone_size: many
v_call: TRBV2
j_call: TRBJ1-1
cdr3_nt: TGTGCCAGCAGACGACAGGCGAACACTGAAGCTTTCTTT
cdr3_aa: CASRRQANTEAFF

d_call: TRBD2
clone_size: .
v_call: TRBV7-7
j_call: TRBJ2-1
cdr3_nt: TGTGCTAGCAGCTCGACTCGCGGGGGATCTCGGTTCTTC
cdr3_aa: CASSSTRGGSRFF

d_call: TRBD1
clone_size: many
v_call: TRBV6-1
j_call: TRBJ2-1
cdr3_nt: TGTGCCAGCAGGCAGGGGGCTAGTGAGCAGTTCTTC
cdr3_aa: CASRQGASEQFF

d_call: TRBD1
clone_size: many
v_call: TRBV28
j_call: TRBJ1-4
cdr3_nt: TGTGCCAGCAGTTTGACGGGGCAGGGGGCTGAAAAACTGTTTTTT
cdr3_aa: CASSLTGQGAEKLFF

d_call: TRBD2
clone_size: .
v_call: TRBV27
j_call: TRBJ2-7
cdr3_nt: TGTGCCAGCAGTTTAAGAACGCTAGCGGGAGAGCAGTACTTC
cdr3_aa: CASSLRTLAGEQYF

d_call: TRBD2
clone_size: .
v_call: TRBV6-1
j_call: TRBJ2-5
cdr3_nt: TGTGCCAGCAGTGAAGGGGTGGGGGGGGTTTGGGAGACCCAGTACTTC
cdr3_aa: CASSEGVGGVWETQYF

d_call: TRBD1
clone_size: many
v_call: TRBV27
j_call: TRBJ2-7
cdr3_nt: TGTGCCAGCAGTAGGACAGGGGATTCCTACGAGCAGTACTTC
cdr3_aa: CASSRTGDSYEQYF

d_call: .
clone_size: many
v_call: TRBV6-4
j_call: TRBJ1-2
cdr3_nt: TGTGCCAGCAGTCCCGCGGGGGCAACGTATGGCTACACCTTC
cdr3_aa: CASSPAGATYGYTF

d_call: .
clone_size: .
v_call: TRBV20-1
j_call: TRBJ2-7
cdr3_nt: TGCAGTGCCAGCTTCCAGAACTACGAGCAGTACTTC
cdr3_aa: CSASFQNYEQYF

d_call: TRBD1
clone_size: many
v_call: TRBV12-3/TRBV12-4
j_call: TRBJ2-3
cdr3_nt: TGTGCCAGCATACCGGGACAGGGGATAGATACGCAGTATTTT
cdr3_aa: CASIPGQGIDTQYF

d_call: TRBD2
clone_size: many
v_call: TRBV6-2/TRBV6-3
j_call: TRBJ2-1
cdr3_nt: TGTGCCAGCATCGACGGGGGGGCGGGTCGCAATGAGCAGTTCTTC
cdr3_aa: CASIDGGAGRNEQFF

d_call: TRBD1
clone_size: .
v_call: TRBV30
j_call: TRBJ1-2
cdr3_nt: TGTGCCTGGAGTCCAGGGGGCTCTATTAACTATGGCTACACCTTC
cdr3_aa: CAWSPGGSINYGYTF

d_call: .
clone_size: many
v_call: TRBV30
j_call: TRBJ2-1
cdr3_nt: TGTGCCTGGAGCTTAAACGGTCACAAGTTCTTC
cdr3_aa: CAWSLNGHKFF

d_call: .
clone_size: many
v_call: TRBV28
j_call: TRBJ1-2
cdr3_nt: TGTGCCAGCAGTTTACTAAGCACCCCGAGGGAGGGCTACACCTTC
cdr3_aa: CASSLLSTPREGYTF

d_call: TRBD2
clone_size: many
v_call: TRBV20-1
j_call: TRBJ2-7
cdr3_nt: TGCAGTGCTGAGGTAGCGGGAGAAGACAACGAGCAGTACTTC
cdr3_aa: CSAEVAGEDNEQYF

d_call: .
clone_size: few
v_call: TRBV7-2
j_call: TRBJ1-1
cdr3_nt: TGTGCCAGCAGACAACAGGGCGGGATCACTGAAGCTTTCTTT
cdr3_aa: CASRQQGGITEAFF

d_call: .
clone_size: .
v_call: TRBV5-1
j_call: TRBJ2-3
cdr3_nt: TGCGCCAGCAGCCACGGACAGTCCACAGATACGCAGTATTTT
cdr3_aa: CASSHGQSTDTQYF